Following are 3 T cell receptor beta chains from one sample sequenced in a study of blood T cell repertoires in COVID-19. Here immunoSEQ multiplex PCR was the method, and the copy in TCRdb shows in-frame clones only, minus some. The sample yields under 65,000 clones, around 81% seen once. The sample consisted of peripheral blood. The source is a woman aged 55-70 years with acute or convalescent COVID-19.

J is TRBJ2-6 and V is TRBV3-1 (or the pseudogene TRBV3-2); tentative D call: TRBD1 (5 bases). V shed 1 base and J shed 0 bases, with 10 bases lying between them. Per the germline V gene, CDR1 is LGHDT and CDR2 is YNNKEL (reference sequence). This CDR3 comprises 17 residues. CDR3 nucleotide sequence: TGTGCCAGCAGCCAAGTCCCAGGGCGCTCTGGGGCCAACGTCCTGACTTTC. Its translation is CASSQVPGRSGANVLTF.

The genes are TRBV28 and TRBJ2-1; 13 bases fit TRBD2. CDR1 and CDR2 (germline): MDHEN, SYDVKM. The CDR3 spans 17 residues. V dropped 5 bases and J dropped 7; count of bases not matched to a gene: 11. As DNA, the CDR3 is TGTGCCAGCAGTCCCGGGACTAGCGGGGTTCAGGGGAATGAGCAGTTCTTC. Amino acids: CASSPGTSGVQGNEQFF.

The J gene is TRBJ2-4, the V gene TRBV5-1, with D possibly being TRBD1 (6 bases). Germline CDR1 SGHRS, CDR2 YFSETQ. Trimming took 0 bases from V and 4 from J, leaving 8 bases between them. This CDR3 region has 14 residues. The CDR3 here is CASSLDDRKNIQYF. The CDR3 DNA reads as TGCGCCAGCAGCTTGGATGACAGGAAAAACATTCAGTACTTC. The complete variable domain, with remaining parts taken from reference TRBV5-1 and TRBJ2-4, reads KAGVTQTPRYLIKTRGQQVTLSCSPISGHRSVSWYQQTPGQGLQFLFEYFSETQRNKGNFPGRFSGRQFSNSRSEMNVSTLELGDSALYLCASSLDDRKNIQYFGAGTRLSVL.